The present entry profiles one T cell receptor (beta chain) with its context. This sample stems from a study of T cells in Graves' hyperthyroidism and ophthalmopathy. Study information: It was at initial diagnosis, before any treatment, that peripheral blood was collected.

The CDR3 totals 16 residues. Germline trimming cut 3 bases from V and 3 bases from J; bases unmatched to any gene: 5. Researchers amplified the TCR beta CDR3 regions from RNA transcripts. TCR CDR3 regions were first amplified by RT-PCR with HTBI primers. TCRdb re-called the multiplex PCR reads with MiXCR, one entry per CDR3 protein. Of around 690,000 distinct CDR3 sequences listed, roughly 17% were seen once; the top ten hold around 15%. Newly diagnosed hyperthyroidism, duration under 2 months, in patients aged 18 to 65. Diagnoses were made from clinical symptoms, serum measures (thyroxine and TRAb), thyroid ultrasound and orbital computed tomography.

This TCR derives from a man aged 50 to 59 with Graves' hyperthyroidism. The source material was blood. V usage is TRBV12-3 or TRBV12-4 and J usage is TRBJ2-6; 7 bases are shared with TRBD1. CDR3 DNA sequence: TGTGCCAGCAGTTTGGCAGGGGGAGTTGGGGCCAACGTCCTGACTTTC. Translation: CASSLAGGVGANVLTF.